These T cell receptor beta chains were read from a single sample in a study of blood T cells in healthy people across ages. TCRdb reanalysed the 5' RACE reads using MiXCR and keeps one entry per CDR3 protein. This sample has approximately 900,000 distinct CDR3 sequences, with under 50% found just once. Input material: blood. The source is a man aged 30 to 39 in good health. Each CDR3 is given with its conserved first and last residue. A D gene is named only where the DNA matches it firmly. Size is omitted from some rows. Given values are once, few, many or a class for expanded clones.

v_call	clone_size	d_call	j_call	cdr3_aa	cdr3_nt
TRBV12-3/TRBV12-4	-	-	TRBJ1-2	CASSINNYGYTF	TGTGCCAGCAGTATTAATAACTATGGCTACACCTTC
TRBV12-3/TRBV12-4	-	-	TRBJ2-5	CASSFRSSEQYF	TGTGCCAGCAGTTTTCGGAGTTCTGAGCAGTACTTC
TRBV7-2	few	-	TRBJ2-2	CASSPRARGNTGELFF	TGTGCCAGCAGCCCTCGTGCGCGGGGGAACACCGGGGAGCTGTTTTTT
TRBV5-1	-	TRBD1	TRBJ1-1	CASSYRGPNTEAFF	TGCGCCAGCAGCTACAGGGGGCCGAACACTGAAGCTTTCTTT
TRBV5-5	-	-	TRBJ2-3	CASSLAPTVASTDTQYF	TGTGCCAGCAGCTTGGCCCCCACAGTCGCTAGCACAGATACGCAGTATTTT
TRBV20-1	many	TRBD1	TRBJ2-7	CSAPKGQALSYEQYF	TGCAGTGCGCCCAAGGGACAGGCGCTCTCCTACGAGCAGTACTTC
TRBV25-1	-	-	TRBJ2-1	CATSPQGIEQFF	TGTGCCACCTCCCCACAGGGTATTGAGCAGTTCTTC
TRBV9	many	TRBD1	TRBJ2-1	CASSVNPGQGYDEQFF	TGTGCCAGCAGCGTAAACCCGGGACAGGGGTACGATGAGCAGTTCTTC
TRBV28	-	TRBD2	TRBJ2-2	CASSFRLAGITGELFF	TGTGCCAGCAGTTTCAGGCTAGCGGGGATCACCGGGGAGCTGTTTTTT
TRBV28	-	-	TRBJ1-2	CASSRVEGNGYTF	TGTGCCAGCAGCCGTGTGGAGGGGAATGGCTACACCTTC
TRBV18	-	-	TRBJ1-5	CASSPGISQPQHF	TGTGCCAGCTCACCGGGGATCTCTCAGCCCCAGCATTTT
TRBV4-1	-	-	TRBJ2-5	CASSRDPYTQYF	TGCGCCAGCAGCCGCGACCCCTATACCCAGTACTTC
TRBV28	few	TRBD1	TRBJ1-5	CASSFTQGGYWNQPQHF	TGTGCCAGCAGTTTTACGCAGGGGGGGTATTGGAATCAGCCCCAGCATTTT
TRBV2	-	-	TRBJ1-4	CASSERVRLNEKLFF	TGTGCCAGCAGTGAACGCGTCAGATTGAATGAAAAACTGTTTTTT
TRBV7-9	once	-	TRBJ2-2	CASSLGDRFYANTGELFF	TGTGCCAGCAGCTTAGGTGACAGGTTCTACGCGAACACCGGGGAGCTGTTTTTT
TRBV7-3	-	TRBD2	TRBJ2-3	CASSHSGGGTDTQYF	TGTGCCAGCAGTCATAGCGGGGGGGGCACAGATACGCAGTATTTT
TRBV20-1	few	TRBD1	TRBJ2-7	CSARSRTGNYEQYF	TGCAGTGCTAGATCCAGGACAGGAAACTACGAGCAGTACTTC
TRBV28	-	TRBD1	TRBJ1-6	CASTTNRGYNSPLHF	TGTGCCAGCACCACCAACAGGGGTTATAATTCACCCCTCCACTTT
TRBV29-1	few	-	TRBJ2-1	CSVDGQGSYNEQFF	TGCAGCGTTGATGGGCAGGGCTCCTACAATGAGCAGTTCTTC
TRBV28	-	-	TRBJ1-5	CASSLILSGQPQHF	TGTGCCAGCAGTTTAATCCTTAGCGGTCAGCCCCAGCATTTT
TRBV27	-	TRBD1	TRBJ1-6	CASREQGANSPLHF	TGTGCCAGCAGAGAACAGGGGGCTAATTCACCCCTCCACTTT
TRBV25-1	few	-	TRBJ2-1	CASSEGGKGVHEQFF	TGTGCCAGCAGTGAAGGGGGTAAAGGGGTGCATGAGCAGTTCTTC
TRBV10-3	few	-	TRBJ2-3	CATGRGGIADTQYF	TGTGCCACGGGCCGGGGTGGAATCGCAGATACGCAGTATTTT
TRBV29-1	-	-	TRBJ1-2	CSAVGGTTPYGYTF	TGCAGCGCGGTGGGGGGCACGACCCCCTATGGCTACACCTTC
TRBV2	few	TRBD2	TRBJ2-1	CASSGQLAPNPNEQFF	TGTGCCAGCAGTGGCCAACTAGCGCCTAACCCGAATGAGCAGTTCTTC
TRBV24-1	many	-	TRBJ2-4	CATMAPGINIQYF	TGTGCCACCATGGCCCCAGGGATAAACATTCAGTACTTC
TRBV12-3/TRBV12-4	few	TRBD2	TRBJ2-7	CASSESGGAEYEQYF	TGTGCCAGCAGCGAAAGCGGGGGGGCCGAGTACGAGCAGTACTTC
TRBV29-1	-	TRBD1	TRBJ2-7	CSVASGQGRNSYEQYF	TGCAGCGTTGCCTCCGGACAGGGGCGGAACTCCTACGAGCAGTACTTC
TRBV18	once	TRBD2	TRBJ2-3	CASSLLTSGGQYF	TGTGCCAGCTCACTTCTGACTAGCGGGGGCCAGTATTTT
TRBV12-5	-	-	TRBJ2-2	CASGLGHTNTGELFF	TGTGCTAGTGGTTTGGGACATACGAACACCGGGGAGCTGTTTTTT
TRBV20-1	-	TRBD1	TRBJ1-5	CSYPGQGGQPQHF	TGCAGTTACCCGGGACAGGGAGGCCAGCCCCAGCATTTT
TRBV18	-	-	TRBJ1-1	CASSLNAGTEAFF	TGTGCCAGCTCCCTCAATGCGGGGACTGAAGCTTTCTTT
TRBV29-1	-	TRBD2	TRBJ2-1	CSVEDPAGGGWGEQFF	TGCAGCGTTGAAGATCCAGCTGGGGGGGGATGGGGTGAGCAGTTCTTC
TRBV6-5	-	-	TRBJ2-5	CTSSYSPGVQETQYF	TGTACCAGCAGTTATTCTCCAGGGGTCCAAGAGACCCAGTACTTC
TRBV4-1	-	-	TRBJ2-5	CASTPLQGPLDNEQYF	TGCGCCAGCACCCCACTACAGGGACCTTTGGACAATGAGCAGTACTTC
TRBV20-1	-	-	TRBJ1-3	CSARGGQGGAGNTIYF	TGCAGTGCTAGAGGAGGCCAAGGGGGAGCTGGAAACACCATATATTTT
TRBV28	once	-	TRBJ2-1	CASSTGIREQFF	TGTGCCAGCAGTACAGGGATCCGGGAGCAGTTCTTC
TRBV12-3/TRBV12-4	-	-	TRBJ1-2	CASSGDKSGYTF	TGTGCCAGCAGTGGGGACAAGAGTGGGTACACCTTC
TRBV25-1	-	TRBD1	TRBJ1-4	CASSESSTGEEKLFF	TGTGCCAGCAGTGAATCTTCTACAGGGGAGGAAAAACTGTTTTTT
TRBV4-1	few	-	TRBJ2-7	CASSQEPGRTYEQYF	TGCGCCAGCAGCCAAGAACCCGGCCGAACCTACGAGCAGTACTTC
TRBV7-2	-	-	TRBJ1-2	CASSLAAGTSRGYTF	TGTGCCAGCAGCTTAGCAGCCGGGACCTCTCGAGGCTACACCTTC